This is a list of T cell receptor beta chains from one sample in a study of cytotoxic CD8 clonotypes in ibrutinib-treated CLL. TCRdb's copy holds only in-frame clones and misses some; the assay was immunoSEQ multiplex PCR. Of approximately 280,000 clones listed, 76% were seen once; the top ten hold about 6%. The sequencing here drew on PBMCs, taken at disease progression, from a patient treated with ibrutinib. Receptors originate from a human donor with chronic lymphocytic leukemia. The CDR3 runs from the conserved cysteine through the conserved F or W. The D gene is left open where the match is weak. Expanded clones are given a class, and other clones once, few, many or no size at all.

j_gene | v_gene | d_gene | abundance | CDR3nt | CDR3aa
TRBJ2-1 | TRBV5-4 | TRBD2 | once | TGTGCCAGCAGCTTGACTAGCGGGAGGGGATCCTACAATGAGCAGTTCTTC | CASSLTSGRGSYNEQFF
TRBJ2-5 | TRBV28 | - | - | TGTGCCAGCAGTTTAAATTTGTTGGAGACCCAGTACTTC | CASSLNLLETQYF
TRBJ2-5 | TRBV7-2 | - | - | TGTGCCAGCAGCTTATCAGGGACCTTGGGGACCCAGTACTTC | CASSLSGTLGTQYF
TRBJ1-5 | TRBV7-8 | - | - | TGTGCCAGCAGCTTAGCCGGCAGTATGCGCAATCAGCCCCAGCATTTT | CASSLAGSMRNQPQHF
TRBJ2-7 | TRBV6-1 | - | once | TGTGCCAGCACTATAAACCCGGGACCCAGGGAGCGGTACTTC | CASTINPGPRERYF
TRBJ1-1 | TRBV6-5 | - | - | TGTGCCAGCAGTTACATGTCAGTGAACACTGAAGCTTTCTTT | CASSYMSVNTEAFF
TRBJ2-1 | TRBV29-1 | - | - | TGCAGCGTTGAAACCCCAGTGAGGGAGCAGTTCTTC | CSVETPVREQFF
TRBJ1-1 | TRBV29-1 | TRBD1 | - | TGCAGCGTACGACAGGGGAACACTGAAGCTTTCTTT | CSVRQGNTEAFF
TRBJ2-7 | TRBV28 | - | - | TGTGCCAGCAGTCAATGGTGGCAGGGTGTCTACTTC | CASSQWWQGVYF
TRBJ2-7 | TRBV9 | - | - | TGTGCCAGCAGCGTAGGGGACTCCAGCCACGAGCAGTACTTC | CASSVGDSSHEQYF
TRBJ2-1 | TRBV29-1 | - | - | TGCAGCGCACGGGCCGGGACACTCAACAATGAGCAGTTCTTC | CSARAGTLNNEQFF
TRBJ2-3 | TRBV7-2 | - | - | TGTGCCAGCAGCTTAACGGGGTACACAGATACGCAGTATTTT | CASSLTGYTDTQYF
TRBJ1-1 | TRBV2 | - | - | TGTGCCAGCAGCGCTACCGGGAACTCTAGGGCAGCTTTCTTT | CASSATGNSRAAFF
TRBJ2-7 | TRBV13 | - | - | TGTGCCAGCAGCGCGCCCGGGAACTCCTACGAGCAGTACTTC | CASSAPGNSYEQYF
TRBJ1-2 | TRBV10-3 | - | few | TGTGCCATCAGTGAGTCGGGGACAAGAGATGGCTACACCTTC | CAISESGTRDGYTF
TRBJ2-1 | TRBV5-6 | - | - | TGTGCCAGCAGCTTGTTACCAGGGGCCCACAATGAGCAGTTCTTC | CASSLLPGAHNEQFF
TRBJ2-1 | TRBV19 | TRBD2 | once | TGTGCCAGTAATTTAGCGGGGTGGACCTACAATGAGCAGTTCTTC | CASNLAGWTYNEQFF
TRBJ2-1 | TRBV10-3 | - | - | TGTGCCATCAGAAGGGACGCCTACTCCTACAATGAGCAGTTCTTC | CAIRRDAYSYNEQFF
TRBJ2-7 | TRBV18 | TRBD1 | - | TGTGCCAGCTCACCTCAAATAATTGGACAGGGCTACGAGCAGTACTTC | CASSPQIIGQGYEQYF
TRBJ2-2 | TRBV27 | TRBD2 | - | TGTGCCAGCAGTTACTCGGGACTAGCGGGAGTATACACCGGGGAGCTGTTTTTT | CASSYSGLAGVYTGELFF
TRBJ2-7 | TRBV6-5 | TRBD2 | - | TGTGCCAGCAGTTACTCCCCCGGGACTAGCGGGAATGAGCAGTACTTC | CASSYSPGTSGNEQYF
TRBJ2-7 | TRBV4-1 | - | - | TGCGCCAGCAGCCAAGAGGGGGGTAAGGACGAGCAGTACTTC | CASSQEGGKDEQYF
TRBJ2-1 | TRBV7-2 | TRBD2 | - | TGTGCCAGCAGCTTAACTAGCGGGAGCATCACGGGTGAGCAGTTCTTC | CASSLTSGSITGEQFF
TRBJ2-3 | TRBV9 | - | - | TGTGCCAGCAGCGCCGTAGTCACAGATACGCAGTATTTT | CASSAVVTDTQYF
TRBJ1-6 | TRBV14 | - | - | TGTGCCAGCAGCCGTGGGGCCGTAGGGGTAATAAGCTCCTATAATTCACCCCTCCACTTT | CASSRGAVGVISSYNSPLHF
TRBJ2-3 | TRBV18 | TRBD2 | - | TGTGCCAGCTCACTGCGGGCGGGAGTCACAGATACGCAGTATTTT | CASSLRAGVTDTQYF
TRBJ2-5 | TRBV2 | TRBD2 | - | TGTGCCAGCAGCGGGACTAGCGGGAGAATGGAGACCCAGTACTTC | CASSGTSGRMETQYF
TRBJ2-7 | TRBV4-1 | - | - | TGCGCCAGCAGCCATCTACCCGGGGCGGGTGAGCAGTACTTC | CASSHLPGAGEQYF
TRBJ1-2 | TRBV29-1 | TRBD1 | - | TGCAGCGTACGTCGGGGAACAGGGGGCGGCTATGGCTACACCTTC | CSVRRGTGGGYGYTF
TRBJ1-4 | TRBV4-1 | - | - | TGCGCCAGCAGCCACGGAGGGGGGGCCGCTTCGAATGAAAAACTGTTTTTT | CASSHGGGAASNEKLFF
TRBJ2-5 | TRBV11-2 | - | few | TGTGCCAGCAGACAACAGGGAATGAAGACCCAGTACTTC | CASRQQGMKTQYF
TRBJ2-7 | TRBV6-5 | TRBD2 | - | TGTGCCAGCAGTAGACTAGCGGGAGGCTACGAGCAGTACTTC | CASSRLAGGYEQYF
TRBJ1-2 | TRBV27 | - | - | TGTGCCAGCAGTCCCCGCAGGGATAACTATGGCTACACCTTC | CASSPRRDNYGYTF
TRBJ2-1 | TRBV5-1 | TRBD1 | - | TGCGCCAGCAGCTCAACAGGGGTTGAGCAGTTCTTC | CASSSTGVEQFF
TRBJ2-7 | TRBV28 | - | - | TGTGCCAGCAGTAAATTCTACGAGCAGTACTTC | CASSKFYEQYF
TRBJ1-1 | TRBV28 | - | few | TGTGCCAGCAGTTTAAGAGGGGACACTGAAGCTTTCTTT | CASSLRGDTEAFF
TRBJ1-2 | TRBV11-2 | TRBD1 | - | TGTGCCAGCAGCTTAGGGGACAGGGGGAAAGGGGCTAACTATGGCTACACCTTC | CASSLGDRGKGANYGYTF
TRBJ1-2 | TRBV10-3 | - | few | TGTGCCATCAGTGAGGTCAGAGAGGGAACCTATGGCTACACCTTC | CAISEVREGTYGYTF
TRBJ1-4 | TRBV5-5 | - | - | TGTGCCAGCAGCTTGTATCCGGGCGGGGAAAAACTGTTTTTT | CASSLYPGGEKLFF
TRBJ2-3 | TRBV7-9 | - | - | TGTGCCAGCAGCTTAGTCGAAGGGACAGATACGCAGTATTTT | CASSLVEGTDTQYF
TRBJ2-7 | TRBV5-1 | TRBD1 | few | TGCGCCAGCAGCTTTAGACAGGGACCTTACGAGCAGTACTTC | CASSFRQGPYEQYF
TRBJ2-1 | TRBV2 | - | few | TGTGCCAGCTTGGGGGCACAGAGCTCCTACAATGAGCAGTTCTTC | CASLGAQSSYNEQFF
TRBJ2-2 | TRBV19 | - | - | TGTGCCAGTCGGGGGCAGCCTTGGGGCGGGGAGCTGTTTTTT | CASRGQPWGGELFF
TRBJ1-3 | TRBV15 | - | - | TGTGCCACCAGCAGGCAGCAGCGCCTTACTCGCATCTCTGGAAACATCATATATTTT | CATSRQQRLTRISGNIIYF
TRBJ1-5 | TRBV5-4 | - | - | TGTGCCAGCAGCGGGGGCGAGGGTCAGCCCCAGCATTTT | CASSGGEGQPQHF
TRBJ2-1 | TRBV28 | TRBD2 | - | TGTGCCAGCAGCAGAACGGGACTAGCGGGAGGCAATGAGCAGTTCTTC | CASSRTGLAGGNEQFF
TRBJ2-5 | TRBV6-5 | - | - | TGTGCCAGCAGTTACTCTAGGGGTTACGAGACCCAGTACTTC | CASSYSRGYETQYF
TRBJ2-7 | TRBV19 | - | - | TGTGCCAGTAGTATAGGAGGGGGTTCCTACGAGCAGTACTTC | CASSIGGGSYEQYF
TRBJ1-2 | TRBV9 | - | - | TGTGCCAGCAGCGGCGACAGGTATGGCTACACCTTC | CASSGDRYGYTF
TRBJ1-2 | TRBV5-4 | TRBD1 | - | TGTGCCAGCAGCTCCGGACAGGGGATTTATACTAACTATGGCTACACCTTC | CASSSGQGIYTNYGYTF
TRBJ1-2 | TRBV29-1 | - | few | TGCAGCGTTTTATCAATACCCGCGGGGCGCGAATATGGCTACACCTTC | CSVLSIPAGREYGYTF
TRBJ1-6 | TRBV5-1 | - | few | TGCGCCAGCAGACCCGACCCTTCCAATTCACCCCTCCACTTT | CASRPDPSNSPLHF
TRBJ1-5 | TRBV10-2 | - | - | TGCGCCAGCAGTGAGATTAGGCAACAGCCCCAGCATTTT | CASSEIRQQPQHF